Listed below are T cell receptor beta chains from one sample, sequenced in a study of chemoradiotherapy in HPV16-positive cancers. Clones were read by immunoSEQ multiplex PCR, and TCRdb kept only the in-frame ones, dropping some. The table has 17,000 or so clones, 90% seen once. Sequenced material: blood, taken from a patient who underwent chemoradiotherapy. The receptors were sampled from a human donor with HPV-associated anogenital cancer. Both conserved end residues are part of each CDR3. A D gene is named only where the DNA matches it firmly. The size of a clone is reported for some rows only, either as once, few or many, or as a class for expanded clones.

d_call: NA; j_call: TRBJ2-1; clone_size: NA; v_call: TRBV7-2; cdr3_nt: TGTGCCAGCAGCTTGGGAGGGGGATGGGGCGAGCAGTTCTTC; cdr3_aa: CASSLGGGWGEQFF
d_call: NA; j_call: TRBJ2-1; clone_size: NA; v_call: TRBV7-2; cdr3_nt: TGTGCCAGCAGCTTAGGTTGGAATGAGCAGTTCTTC; cdr3_aa: CASSLGWNEQFF
d_call: NA; j_call: TRBJ2-3; clone_size: NA; v_call: TRBV5-5; cdr3_nt: TGTGCCAGCAGCCCACGCGACAGACCTAGCACAGATACGCAGTATTTT; cdr3_aa: CASSPRDRPSTDTQYF
d_call: TRBD2; j_call: TRBJ2-1; clone_size: NA; v_call: TRBV7-6; cdr3_nt: TGTGCCAGCAGCTTAAGGGTAGCGGGGGACCAAAGATCTGAGCAGTTCTTC; cdr3_aa: CASSLRVAGDQRSEQFF
d_call: NA; j_call: TRBJ1-3; clone_size: once; v_call: TRBV7-2; cdr3_nt: TGTGCCAGCAGCACAGTCTCTGGAAACACCATATATTTT; cdr3_aa: CASSTVSGNTIYF
d_call: TRBD2; j_call: TRBJ2-3; clone_size: NA; v_call: TRBV5-1; cdr3_nt: TGCGCCAGCAGCTCCGGGACTAGCCGCACAGATACGCAGTATTTT; cdr3_aa: CASSSGTSRTDTQYF
d_call: TRBD2; j_call: TRBJ2-1; clone_size: NA; v_call: TRBV5-1; cdr3_nt: TGCGCCAGCAGACATTCACTAGCGGGGGGGTACAATGAGCAGTTCTTC; cdr3_aa: CASRHSLAGGYNEQFF
d_call: NA; j_call: TRBJ2-3; clone_size: NA; v_call: TRBV2; cdr3_nt: TGTGCCAGCAGTGATCCTCCCCCCACAGATACGCAGTATTTT; cdr3_aa: CASSDPPPTDTQYF
d_call: TRBD1; j_call: TRBJ1-1; clone_size: NA; v_call: TRBV5-4; cdr3_nt: TGTGCCAGCAGCCCCGACAGGGGGGGCACTGAAGCTTTCTTT; cdr3_aa: CASSPDRGGTEAFF
d_call: NA; j_call: TRBJ1-2; clone_size: NA; v_call: TRBV11-2; cdr3_nt: TGTGCCAGCAGCGCCCGGGGTGGCTACACCTTC; cdr3_aa: CASSARGGYTF
d_call: NA; j_call: TRBJ1-2; clone_size: NA; v_call: TRBV5-4; cdr3_nt: TGTGCCAGCAGCTTGGACGTCTATGGCTACACCTTC; cdr3_aa: CASSLDVYGYTF
d_call: NA; j_call: TRBJ2-1; clone_size: NA; v_call: TRBV11-2; cdr3_nt: TGTGCCAGCAGCCAGGACAGAACGATACCCAATGAGCAGTTCTTC; cdr3_aa: CASSQDRTIPNEQFF
d_call: TRBD2; j_call: TRBJ2-5; clone_size: NA; v_call: TRBV4-2; cdr3_nt: TGTGCCAGCAGCCAAGAGCGGGGGGCCACCCAAGAGACCCAGTACTTC; cdr3_aa: CASSQERGATQETQYF
d_call: NA; j_call: TRBJ1-2; clone_size: once; v_call: TRBV7-2; cdr3_nt: TGTGCCAGCAGCTTAGAAAGAGGGGTTGGCTACACCTTC; cdr3_aa: CASSLERGVGYTF
d_call: TRBD2; j_call: TRBJ2-1; clone_size: NA; v_call: TRBV7-9; cdr3_nt: TGTGCCAGCAGGTTGTCGGGGGGGCCGCCCTACAATGAGCAGTTCTTC; cdr3_aa: CASRLSGGPPYNEQFF
d_call: TRBD2; j_call: TRBJ2-1; clone_size: NA; v_call: TRBV28; cdr3_nt: TGTGCCAGCAGTATGGCCTCCACAACTAGCGGGGTCGACAATGAGCAGTTCTTC; cdr3_aa: CASSMASTTSGVDNEQFF
d_call: NA; j_call: TRBJ2-7; clone_size: NA; v_call: TRBV5-5; cdr3_nt: TGTGCCAGCAGCTTTCAGCCCGGGACACCATACGAGCAGTACTTC; cdr3_aa: CASSFQPGTPYEQYF
d_call: NA; j_call: TRBJ2-3; clone_size: NA; v_call: TRBV11-2; cdr3_nt: TGTGCCAGCAGCTTAGTTAGGGGTCCCCACAATACGCAGTATTTT; cdr3_aa: CASSLVRGPHNTQYF
d_call: NA; j_call: TRBJ1-6; clone_size: NA; v_call: TRBV6-1; cdr3_nt: TGTGCCAGCAGCGACAGGTTATATAATTCACCCCTCCACTTT; cdr3_aa: CASSDRLYNSPLHF
d_call: NA; j_call: TRBJ2-7; clone_size: few; v_call: TRBV2; cdr3_nt: TGTGCCAGCAGGGGTTACGAGCAGTACTTC; cdr3_aa: CASRGYEQYF
d_call: TRBD2; j_call: TRBJ2-3; clone_size: NA; v_call: TRBV5-5; cdr3_nt: TGTGCCAGCAGTCGACTAGCGGGGGACGCAGATACGCAGTATTTT; cdr3_aa: CASSRLAGDADTQYF
d_call: NA; j_call: TRBJ2-1; clone_size: NA; v_call: TRBV5-1; cdr3_nt: TGCGCCAGCAGCTTGGCCGCGCGGACGTTGGATGAGCAGTTCTTC; cdr3_aa: CASSLAARTLDEQFF
d_call: NA; j_call: TRBJ2-7; clone_size: once; v_call: TRBV23-1; cdr3_nt: TGCGCCAGCAGTCAATTAACATGGTCCTACGAGCAGTACTTC; cdr3_aa: CASSQLTWSYEQYF
d_call: TRBD1; j_call: TRBJ1-1; clone_size: NA; v_call: TRBV9; cdr3_nt: TGTGCCAGCAGCGTAGAAGTGTACAGGGGGCGCGGGGACACTGAAGCTTTCTTT; cdr3_aa: CASSVEVYRGRGDTEAFF
d_call: NA; j_call: TRBJ1-2; clone_size: NA; v_call: TRBV6-1; cdr3_nt: TGTGCCAGCCTAGACAGGTTGGGCTACACCTTC; cdr3_aa: CASLDRLGYTF
d_call: NA; j_call: TRBJ1-3; clone_size: NA; v_call: TRBV28; cdr3_nt: TGTGCCAGCAGTACAGGCTCTGGAAACACCATATATTTT; cdr3_aa: CASSTGSGNTIYF
d_call: NA; j_call: TRBJ2-2; clone_size: NA; v_call: TRBV27; cdr3_nt: TGTGCCAGCAGTCCGACGCAAACAGGGTCGCGGGAGCTGTTTTTT; cdr3_aa: CASSPTQTGSRELFF
d_call: NA; j_call: TRBJ1-3; clone_size: NA; v_call: TRBV2; cdr3_nt: TGTGCCAGCAGTGGTGGGTCTTGGGGGAACACCATATATTTT; cdr3_aa: CASSGGSWGNTIYF
d_call: NA; j_call: TRBJ1-2; clone_size: NA; v_call: TRBV7-9; cdr3_nt: TGTGCCAGTAGCTCCTTAGGGACGGACTATGGCTACACCTTC; cdr3_aa: CASSSLGTDYGYTF
d_call: TRBD2; j_call: TRBJ2-1; clone_size: NA; v_call: TRBV7-2; cdr3_nt: TGTGCCAGCAGCTCACTAGCGGGGTACAATGAGCAGTTCTTC; cdr3_aa: CASSSLAGYNEQFF
d_call: NA; j_call: TRBJ2-5; clone_size: NA; v_call: TRBV7-6; cdr3_nt: TGTGCCAGCAGCTTCGGACTTTTGGGGGAGACCCAGTACTTC; cdr3_aa: CASSFGLLGETQYF
d_call: NA; j_call: TRBJ2-2; clone_size: NA; v_call: TRBV5-1; cdr3_nt: TGCGCCAGCAGCTTGTTGACAGATGAGGGGGAGCTGTTTTTT; cdr3_aa: CASSLLTDEGELFF
d_call: TRBD1; j_call: TRBJ1-2; clone_size: NA; v_call: TRBV2; cdr3_nt: TGTGCCAGCAGTTTGACCATGACAGGGGGCTATGGCTACACCTTC; cdr3_aa: CASSLTMTGGYGYTF
d_call: TRBD1; j_call: TRBJ2-3; clone_size: NA; v_call: TRBV5-6; cdr3_nt: TGTGCCAGCACCCTTTCCTTTGGCGGACAGGGGACAGATACGCAGTATTTT; cdr3_aa: CASTLSFGGQGTDTQYF
d_call: NA; j_call: TRBJ1-5; clone_size: NA; v_call: TRBV30; cdr3_nt: TGTGCCTGGAGCCGATCCGCGAGCAATCAGCCCCAGCATTTT; cdr3_aa: CAWSRSASNQPQHF
d_call: NA; j_call: TRBJ1-6; clone_size: few; v_call: TRBV2; cdr3_nt: TGTGCCAGCAGTGTAGTGGGCGATAATTCACCCCTCCACTTT; cdr3_aa: CASSVVGDNSPLHF
d_call: NA; j_call: TRBJ1-2; clone_size: NA; v_call: TRBV11-1; cdr3_nt: TGTGCCAGCAGCTTAGACTCCGGGGGGTCCTTTGGCTACACCTTC; cdr3_aa: CASSLDSGGSFGYTF
d_call: NA; j_call: TRBJ2-5; clone_size: once; v_call: TRBV5-4; cdr3_nt: TGTGCCAGCAAACGGGACGGAGAGACCCAGTACTTC; cdr3_aa: CASKRDGETQYF
d_call: NA; j_call: TRBJ1-2; clone_size: NA; v_call: TRBV11-2; cdr3_nt: TGTGCCAGCAGCTTAGGGGGCAGCCTTGGCCTTGGCTACACCTTC; cdr3_aa: CASSLGGSLGLGYTF
d_call: TRBD1; j_call: TRBJ1-5; clone_size: NA; v_call: TRBV12-5; cdr3_nt: TGTGCTAGTGGCAGGGACAGGGGTCAGCCCCAGCATTTT; cdr3_aa: CASGRDRGQPQHF
d_call: TRBD2; j_call: TRBJ2-5; clone_size: NA; v_call: TRBV6-6; cdr3_nt: TGTGCCAGCAGACCACGCCTTGGCGGGGGTGTGACCCAGTACTTC; cdr3_aa: CASRPRLGGGVTQYF
d_call: NA; j_call: TRBJ2-7; clone_size: NA; v_call: TRBV7-9; cdr3_nt: TGTGCCAGCAGCTCTTCCCGTCCCGAGCAGTACTTC; cdr3_aa: CASSSSRPEQYF
d_call: TRBD1; j_call: TRBJ1-2; clone_size: NA; v_call: TRBV5-1; cdr3_nt: TGCGCCAGCAAATCAGGGACAGCGAACTATGGCTACACCTTC; cdr3_aa: CASKSGTANYGYTF
d_call: NA; j_call: TRBJ1-2; clone_size: NA; v_call: TRBV4-3; cdr3_nt: TGCGCCAGCAGCCAAGTTAGGGGCGGCTTTCGCGGCTACACCTTC; cdr3_aa: CASSQVRGGFRGYTF
d_call: NA; j_call: TRBJ1-2; clone_size: NA; v_call: TRBV7-2; cdr3_nt: TGTGCCAGCAGCTTCATGGACCCGCTAAACTATGGCTACACCTTC; cdr3_aa: CASSFMDPLNYGYTF
d_call: NA; j_call: TRBJ1-1; clone_size: NA; v_call: TRBV5-5; cdr3_nt: TGTGCCAGCAGCTTCGATTTGGCGCGGAACACTGAAGCTTTCTTT; cdr3_aa: CASSFDLARNTEAFF
d_call: NA; j_call: TRBJ2-7; clone_size: NA; v_call: TRBV11-2; cdr3_nt: TGTGCCAGCAGCTTAGCGGGCTACGAGCAGTACTTC; cdr3_aa: CASSLAGYEQYF
d_call: NA; j_call: TRBJ1-2; clone_size: NA; v_call: TRBV30; cdr3_nt: TGTGCCTGGATGCAGGACCCCGCCGGCTACACCTTC; cdr3_aa: CAWMQDPAGYTF
d_call: NA; j_call: TRBJ1-2; clone_size: NA; v_call: TRBV5-6; cdr3_nt: TGTGCCAGCAGCTTATCAGGGGCAAGGAAGTATGGCTACACCTTC; cdr3_aa: CASSLSGARKYGYTF
d_call: TRBD1; j_call: TRBJ1-2; clone_size: once; v_call: TRBV9; cdr3_nt: TGTGCCAGCAGCGTAGCTTGGGACAGCCTTGCCTATGGCTACACCTTC; cdr3_aa: CASSVAWDSLAYGYTF
d_call: TRBD1; j_call: TRBJ1-5; clone_size: once; v_call: TRBV6-1; cdr3_nt: TGTGCCAGCAGTCGGACAGGGGAAAGCAATCAGCCCCAGCATTTT; cdr3_aa: CASSRTGESNQPQHF
d_call: NA; j_call: TRBJ2-5; clone_size: NA; v_call: TRBV19; cdr3_nt: TGTGCCAGTAGTACAGGGGAAGAGACCCAGTACTTC; cdr3_aa: CASSTGEETQYF
d_call: TRBD1; j_call: TRBJ1-2; clone_size: NA; v_call: TRBV5-1; cdr3_nt: TGCGCCAGCAGCTCGATGGACAGGGGGCAGAGTGGCTACACCTTC; cdr3_aa: CASSSMDRGQSGYTF
d_call: TRBD2; j_call: TRBJ2-3; clone_size: few; v_call: TRBV4-2; cdr3_nt: TGTGCCAGCGCTACGACTAGCGGACTCGCAGATACGCAGTATTTT; cdr3_aa: CASATTSGLADTQYF
d_call: NA; j_call: TRBJ1-4; clone_size: NA; v_call: TRBV5-5; cdr3_nt: TGTGCCAGCAGCATGTACACCACCCGAGGGGAAAAACTGTTTTTT; cdr3_aa: CASSMYTTRGEKLFF
d_call: TRBD1; j_call: TRBJ1-2; clone_size: NA; v_call: TRBV7-9; cdr3_nt: TGTGCCAGCAGCTTAGCTGGCGGACAGGGGGACTATGGCTACACCTTC; cdr3_aa: CASSLAGGQGDYGYTF
d_call: TRBD2; j_call: TRBJ2-3; clone_size: NA; v_call: TRBV7-2; cdr3_nt: TGTGCCAGCAGCTTACTTAGGGCTAGCGGAGTCACAGATACGCAGTATTTT; cdr3_aa: CASSLLRASGVTDTQYF
d_call: NA; j_call: TRBJ1-5; clone_size: NA; v_call: TRBV2; cdr3_nt: TGTGCCAGCAGCGCATTGGTGGGAGGGTCACAGCCCCAGCATTTT; cdr3_aa: CASSALVGGSQPQHF
d_call: NA; j_call: TRBJ1-1; clone_size: NA; v_call: TRBV9; cdr3_nt: TGTGCCAGCAGCATCCCGGGAGACGTATCTGAAGCTTTCTTT; cdr3_aa: CASSIPGDVSEAFF